These T cell receptor beta chains were read from a single sample in a study of T cell repertoires in cytomegalovirus infection. TCRdb used MiXCR to reprocess the reads, holding one entry per CDR3 protein. The sample has some 350,000 distinct CDR3 sequences; approximately 18% are singletons. Sequences were obtained from PBMCs. Receptors originate from a human donor in good health (CMV status not recorded). Some clones in this sample may be carry-over from other donors' samples. Both conserved end residues are trimmed from each CDR3. The order of the fields is J gene, V gene, CDR3 protein.

>TRBJ1-4|TRBV7-9
ASSQYTGTVGGEKLF
>TRBJ1-5|TRBV24-1
ATSDSNSYQPQH
>TRBJ1-5|TRBV7-2
ASSSTGPRETQH
>TRBJ2-7|TRBV19
ASSIGVAYEQY
>TRBJ2-7|TRBV7-2
ASSLVGGQMSSYEQY
>TRBJ1-2|TRBV7-8
ASSFSGNYGYT
>TRBJ2-5|TRBV7-6
ASSLSAGVQETQY
>TRBJ2-1|TRBV7-2
ASSSGGAGYNEQF
>TRBJ2-1|TRBV5-1
ASSLLGAGAYNEQF
>TRBJ2-7|TRBV7-9
ASSIQGAPDEQY
>TRBJ2-3|TRBV14
ASSQPGTYTDTQY
>TRBJ1-4|TRBV7-2
ASSPSRDKGLF
>TRBJ2-3|TRBV7-2
ASSFRGAGDTQY
>TRBJ1-1|TRBV7-6
ASSLEDPNTEAF
>TRBJ1-1|TRBV12-3/TRBV12-4
ASSPQGWTEAF
>TRBJ2-4|TRBV7-2
ASSLVLGAKNIQY
>TRBJ2-7|TRBV12-3/TRBV12-4
ASSSPGGRDEQY
>TRBJ1-2|TRBV4-1
ASSQAPGTDYGYT
>TRBJ2-7|TRBV18
ASSPLSRLGTLTYEQY
>TRBJ1-1|TRBV6-1
ASSERRLNTEAF
>TRBJ2-3|TRBV6-1
ASSEPGLAGSDTQY
>TRBJ2-3|TRBV7-8
ASSSTGSAATDTQY
>TRBJ2-1|TRBV12-3/TRBV12-4
ASSPLQGFEQF
>TRBJ1-5|TRBV7-2
ASSPTPWTGKYSNQPQH
>TRBJ2-5|TRBV7-2
ASSRTSGGLKTQY
>TRBJ1-2|TRBV7-2
ASSFDGNYGYT
>TRBJ1-1|TRBV30
AWSGPNTEAF
>TRBJ2-7|TRBV28
ASSLMGLRQGVREYEQY
>TRBJ1-4|TRBV7-8
ASTPAGGGVGEKLF
>TRBJ2-1|TRBV2
ASIWGRVSYNEQF
>TRBJ2-5|TRBV11-2
ASSLTTGRGEETQY
>TRBJ2-6|TRBV7-9
ASSLLGNSGANVLT
>TRBJ1-6|TRBV19
ASEGGTGRDNSPLH
>TRBJ2-7|TRBV7-9
ASTEQGSYEQY
>TRBJ2-4|TRBV5-6
ASSPGGGDIQY
>TRBJ2-3|TRBV11-2
ASSLDMMVTQY
>TRBJ2-5|TRBV24-1
ATSDPPRETQY
>TRBJ2-2|TRBV10-3
AIGGEGRNTGELF
>TRBJ1-1|TRBV19
ASSIIGETEAF
>TRBJ2-5|TRBV14
ASSQRGAAGETQY
>TRBJ2-1|TRBV5-4
ASSPRQGFYNEQF
>TRBJ2-7|TRBV6-2/TRBV6-3
ASSYWTYEQY